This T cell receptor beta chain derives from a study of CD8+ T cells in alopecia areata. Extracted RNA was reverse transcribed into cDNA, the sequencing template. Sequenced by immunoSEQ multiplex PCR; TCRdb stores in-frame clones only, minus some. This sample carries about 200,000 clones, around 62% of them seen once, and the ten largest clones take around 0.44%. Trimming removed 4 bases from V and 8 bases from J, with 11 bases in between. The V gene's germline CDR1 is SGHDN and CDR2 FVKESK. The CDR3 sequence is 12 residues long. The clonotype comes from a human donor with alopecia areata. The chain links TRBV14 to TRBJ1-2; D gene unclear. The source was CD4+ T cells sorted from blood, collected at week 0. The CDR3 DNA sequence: TGTGCCAGCAGCCTCTCCAAGGCGGGCTACACCTTC. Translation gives CASSLSKAGYTF.